The 26 T cell receptor beta chains below all came from one sample that was sequenced in a study of blood T cell repertoires in COVID-19. TCRdb keeps only in-frame clones here, not all; method: immunoSEQ multiplex PCR. The sample records approximately 220,000 clones, more than 70% being singletons. What was sequenced was peripheral blood. The receptors were gathered from a woman aged 45 to 65 with acute or convalescent COVID-19.

This rearrangement joins TRBV2 to TRBJ1-6; weak D call: TRBD1 (5 bases). Germline V CDR1 and CDR2: SNHLY, FYNNEI. V lost 5 bases, J lost 9 bases, and 23 bases lay in between. The CDR3 consists of 17 residues. The CDR3 nucleotides are TGTGCCAGCAGTAAACAGGTGTCAGCTCAGGGATCTTCACCCCTCCACTTT. It is translated as CASSKQVSAQGSSPLHF.

V gene TRBV5-1 combines with J gene TRBJ2-6, with D tentatively TRBD1 (5 bases). In germline, CDR1 is SGHRS, CDR2 YFSETQ. V was trimmed by 0 bases and J by 0 bases, leaving 10 bases between them. The CDR3 is 17 residues long. CDR3 protein: CASSLGQYLSGANVLTF. Here the CDR3 DNA reads TGCGCCAGCAGCTTGGGACAGTATCTCTCTGGGGCCAACGTCCTGACTTTC.

This clone was counted a single time. This sequence joins TRBV24-1 and TRBJ1-1; 7 nucleotides agree with TRBD1. V lost 4 bases and J lost 9; bases outside the gene matches: 10. The CDR3 consists of 14 residues. Germline CDR1 KGHDR, CDR2 SFDVKD. CDR3 residues: CATSDRNPTGKAFF. The CDR3 DNA follows: TGTGCCACCAGTGACCGCAACCCGACAGGGAAAGCTTTCTTT.

The sample holds one count of this clone. The chain has TRBV5-1 and TRBJ1-1; D gene uncertain. V was shortened by 4 bases and J by 0 bases, with 10 bases between the two germline ends. CDR1 and CDR2 from the germline V gene are SGHRS and YFSETQ. The CDR3 has 14 residues. CDR3 loop: CASSKSTLNTEAFF. DNA for the CDR3: TGCGCCAGCAGCAAGAGCACCTTGAACACTGAAGCTTTCTTT.

V gene TRBV5-1 combines with J gene TRBJ2-1, with 11 nucleotides matching TRBD2. The CDR3 runs 17 residues. J was trimmed by 9 bases and V by 0 bases; bases with no gene match: 11. Germline loops: CDR1 SGHRS, CDR2 YFSETQ. The CDR3 DNA reads as TGCGCCAGCAGCTTGGCCTCGACTAGCGGGATTAGCGGTGAGCAGTTCTTC. This translates into CASSLASTSGISGEQFF.

J is TRBJ2-7 and V is TRBV28; D not certain. Trimming cost V 1 base and J 0 bases, with 7 bases left between them. Germline V gene lookup returns CDR1 MDHEN and CDR2 SYDVKM. This CDR3 has 14 residues. The CDR3 nucleotides read TGTGCCAGCAGTTTATCCCAGGTCTCCTACGAGCAGTACTTC. This sequence encodes CASSLSQVSYEQYF.

The V call is TRBV19, the J call TRBJ2-1, with TRBD2 as a possible D gene (5 bases). The germline gives CDR1 LNHDA, CDR2 SQIVND (reference sequence). Trimming removed 6 bases at V and 3 bases at J, with 9 bases between. The CDR3 sequence is 13 residues long. The CDR3 nucleotides read TGTGCCAGTAGACGGGAATACTACAATGAGCAGTTCTTC. Protein product: CASRREYYNEQFF.

The gene calls are TRBV28 and TRBJ2-7; TRBD1 matches 10 bases. V lost 2 bases, J lost 5 bases, and 9 bases stayed unmatched. This CDR3 spans 16 amino acids. In germline, CDR1 is MDHEN, CDR2 SYDVKM. CDR3 DNA: TGTGCCAGCAGTTTAATCGAAGGGACAGGGGCCGACGAGCAGTACTTC. This gives the protein CASSLIEGTGADEQYF.

The rearrangement joins TRBV5-4 to TRBJ2-7; D is possibly TRBD1 (6 bases). CDR3 length: 14 amino acids. V dropped 4 bases and J dropped 0 bases, with 11 bases sitting between them. From germline, CDR1 is SGHNT and CDR2 YYREEE (reference sequence). This chain's CDR3 is CASSRDKSSYEQYF. DNA of the CDR3: TGTGCCAGCAGCCGGGACAAGAGCTCCTACGAGCAGTACTTC.

The V gene is TRBV9, the J gene TRBJ1-4, with D perhaps matching TRBD1 (5 bases). Germline CDR1 is SGDLS and CDR2 is YYNGEE. This CDR3 has 14 residues. Trimming left V 4 bases short and J 6 bases short, with 13 bases between. The chain's CDR3 is CASSPRGGDEKLFF. The DNA for the CDR3 is TGTGCCAGCAGCCCTCGGGGGGGAGATGAAAAACTGTTTTTT.

This clone showed up just a few times. This chain links TRBV27 with TRBJ2-2; 15 bases align to TRBD2. The germline V gene has CDR1 MNHEY and CDR2 SMNVEV (reference sequence). This CDR3 is built from 16 residues. Trimming removed 5 bases from V and 6 bases from J; junction bases left unmatched: 4. Here the CDR3 DNA reads TGTGCCAGCAGTGGACTAGCGGGAGGGGTTGCCGGGGAGCTGTTTTTT. It encodes CASSGLAGGVAGELFF.

This clone was observed at least ten times. The V gene is TRBV27, the J gene TRBJ2-5; 7 positions match TRBD2. Losses at the gene ends were 5 bases for V and 5 bases for J; bases not matched to a gene: 8. There are 14 residues in the CDR3. Germline CDR1 reads MNHEY; CDR2 reads SMNVEV (reference sequence). The CDR3 is CASSHPGLGETQYF. The CDR3, as DNA: TGTGCCAGCAGTCACCCCGGACTAGGGGAGACCCAGTACTTC.

V is TRBV7-2 and J is TRBJ2-3, with a weak D call TRBD1 (5 bases). With 3 bases removed from V and 1 base from J, the gap between germline ends came to 14 bases. Germline V gene sequence: CDR1 SGHTA, CDR2 FQGNSA. The length of the CDR3 is 16 residues. The CDR3 nucleotides are TGTGCCAGCAGCTTCCGGACAACCCGGCGCACAGATACGCAGTATTTT. This encodes CASSFRTTRRTDTQYF. The full variable domain, completed using reference TRBV7-2 and TRBJ2-3, is GAGVSQSPSNKVTEKGKDVELRCDPISGHTALYWYRQSLGQGLEFLIYFQGNSAPDKSGLPSDRFSAERTGGSVSTLTIQRTQQEDSAVYLCASSFRTTRRTDTQYFGPGTRLTVL.

The chain combines TRBV27 with TRBJ2-7, with TRBD1 identical over 8 bases. The CDR3 length is 15 residues. Looked up from germline, CDR1 is MNHEY and CDR2 is SMNVEV (reference sequence). With V trimmed by 7 bases and J by 0 bases, 8 bases remained unmatched. Here the CDR3 reads CASTRTGGLSYEQYF. CDR3 DNA sequence: TGTGCCAGCACCCGAACAGGGGGACTCTCCTACGAGCAGTACTTC.

The chain links TRBV25-1 to TRBJ1-4; 10 nucleotides align to TRBD1. The CDR3 contains 15 residues. Looked up from germline, CDR1 is MGHDK and CDR2 is SYGVNS. Germline trimming cut 6 bases from V and 7 bases from J; bases unmatched to any gene: 8. The CDR3, as DNA: TGTGCCAGCAGCGTACCTCGGACAGGGGGTGAAAAACTGTTTTTT. Amino acid sequence: CASSVPRTGGEKLFF.

This rearrangement joins TRBV9 to TRBJ2-5; TRBD2 agrees at 15 bases. V shed 0 bases and J 2 bases; nucleotides not matched to a gene: 14. The V gene's germline CDR1 is SGDLS and CDR2 YYNGEE. The CDR3 loop spans 21 amino acids. The CDR3 loop reads CASSVGFRGLAGGGPQETQYF. CDR3 DNA sequence: TGTGCCAGCAGCGTAGGGTTTAGAGGACTAGCGGGAGGGGGCCCACAAGAGACCCAGTACTTC.

This clone was recorded a few times. The chain employs TRBV5-6 and TRBJ1-1; no firm D call. The CDR3 contains 15 residues. Trimming cost V 0 bases and J 0 bases, with 9 bases left between them. Germline-derived CDR1 and CDR2 are SGHDT and YYEEEE. The CDR3 loop is CASSLVQSMNTEAFF. CDR3 bases: TGTGCCAGCAGCTTGGTACAGAGCATGAACACTGAAGCTTTCTTT. Full variable domain (missing parts from reference TRBV5-6 and TRBJ1-1): DAGVTQSPTHLIKTRGQQVTLRCSPKSGHDTVSWYQQALGQGPQFIFQYYEEEERQRGNFPDRFSGHQFPNYSSELNVNALLLGDSALYLCASSLVQSMNTEAFFGQGTRLTVV.

This chain uses TRBV9 with TRBJ2-1, with 10 bases lining up with TRBD2. There are 15 residues in the CDR3. The V gene end was trimmed by 3 bases and the J gene end by 4 bases; junction bases not matched to a gene: 4. Germline assignment: CDR1 SGDLS and CDR2 YYNGEE. The CDR3 nucleotides read TGTGCCAGCAGCGGTGGGACTAGCGCTTACAATGAGCAGTTCTTC. Protein product: CASSGGTSAYNEQFF.

The CDR3 DNA sequence: TGTGCCAGCAGCTTAGAACGTCGCGGGACCGGGGAGCTGTTTTTT. Protein sequence: CASSLERRGTGELFF. V usage is TRBV11-3 and J usage is TRBJ2-2, with a tentative D call TRBD2 (5 bases). Germline V gene lookup returns CDR1 SGHNT and CDR2 YENEEA. The length of the CDR3 is 15 residues. With 0 bases removed from V and 5 bases from J, the gap between germline ends came to 10 bases. Together with reference TRBV11-3 and TRBJ2-2, the CDR3 gives the full variable domain: EAGVVQSPRYKIIEKKQPVAFWCNPISGHNTLYWYLQNLGQGPELLIRYENEEAVDDSQLPKDRFSAERLKGVDSTLKIQPAELGDSAVYLCASSLERRGTGELFFGEGSRLTVL.

The gene calls are TRBV6-5 and TRBJ2-4, with unresolved D. The CDR3 totals 14 residues. With 2 bases removed from V and 3 bases from J, the gap between germline ends came to 8 bases. Germline CDR1 MNHEY, CDR2 SVGAGI. CDR3 region: CASSYGQSKNIQYF. The CDR3 DNA reads as TGTGCCAGCAGTTACGGGCAGAGCAAAAACATTCAGTACTTC.

The V and J genes are TRBV13 and TRBJ1-1; unclear D gene. This CDR3 is built from 14 residues. V lost 2 bases and J lost 5, with 12 bases in between. The germline V gene encodes CDR1 PRHDT and CDR2 FYEKMQ (reference sequence). CDR3 DNA sequence: TGTGCCAGCAGCTTACACGGTTTCAAGACTGAAGCTTTCTTT. This sequence encodes CASSLHGFKTEAFF.

The chain joins TRBV19 to TRBJ2-1; D gene uncertain. Trimming pared 1 base from V and 7 bases from J, leaving 8 bases between. The CDR3 has 13 residues. The germline V gene encodes CDR1 LNHDA and CDR2 SQIVND (reference sequence). The CDR3 is CASSIVRWNEQFF. In DNA, the CDR3 is TGTGCCAGTAGTATAGTCAGGTGGAATGAGCAGTTCTTC.

The V gene is TRBV21-1, the J gene TRBJ1-6; the D call of TRBD1 is as the table states it, not checked on the DNA. TRBV21-1 is assigned pseudogene status. This CDR3 is built from 14 residues. The CDR3 is CASSKSQGCSPLHF. DNA for the CDR3: TGTGCCAGCAGCAAATCTCAGGGGTGTTCACCCCTCCACTTT.

The V and J genes are TRBV3-1 (or the pseudogene TRBV3-2) and TRBJ1-1, with D perhaps TRBD1 (5 bases). Germline V gives CDR1 LGHDT, CDR2 YNNKEL (reference sequence). Trimming removed 7 bases from V and 1 base from J, with 13 bases in between. The CDR3 spans 14 residues. The CDR3 loop reads CASKTGGANTEAFF. Written as DNA, the CDR3 is TGTGCCAGCAAAACGGGAGGGGCGAACACTGAAGCTTTCTTT.

A remark on this clone: The same CDR3 arises from other DNA sequences in this sample as well. The rearrangement links TRBV3-1 (or the pseudogene TRBV3-2) to TRBJ2-5, with TRBD2 as a possible D gene (6 bases). The germline CDR1 and CDR2 sequences are LGHDT and YNNKEL (reference sequence). With 8 bases removed from V and 5 bases from J, the gap between germline ends came to 6 bases. The CDR3 runs 10 residues. As DNA, the CDR3 is TGTGCCAGCGGGGGGGAGACCCAGTACTTC. Protein product: CASGGETQYF.

The CDR3 is CASSRKEREPYNEQFF. As DNA, the CDR3 is TGTGCCAGTAGTAGAAAAGAGCGGGAGCCCTACAATGAGCAGTTCTTC. This sequence joins TRBV19 and TRBJ2-1; 8 nucleotides match TRBD2. Germline assignment: CDR1 LNHDA and CDR2 SQIVND (reference sequence). V dropped 4 bases and J dropped 2; count of bases not matched to a gene: 7. This CDR3 contains 16 residues. The variable domain in full, with the rest retrieved from reference TRBV19 and TRBJ2-1, is DGGITQSPKYLFRKEGQNVTLSCEQNLNHDAMYWYRQDPGQGLRLIYYSQIVNDFQKGDIAEGYSVSREKKESFPLTVTSAQKNPTAFYLCASSRKEREPYNEQFFGPGTRLTVL.